A single sample gave rise to the 4 T cell receptor beta chains below, sequenced in a study of T cell responses to AZD1222 COVID-19 vaccine. Assay used: immunoSEQ multiplex PCR; TCRdb lists only in-frame clones, some missing. The repertoire holds 74,000 or so clones, with under 90% as singletons. This specimen was peripheral blood, taken on day 0 of AZD1222 vaccination. These receptor sequences come from an adult in good health.

This clone occurred once. V is TRBV5-1 and J is TRBJ1-1, with TRBD1 matching 9 bases. CDR3 length equals 15 residues. The junction had 5 bases not matched to a gene; V was cut back by 2 bases and J by 3 bases. Germline CDR1 reads SGHRS; CDR2 reads YFSETQ. This chain's CDR3 is CASSLVDRGHTEAFF. CDR3 DNA: TGCGCCAGCAGCTTAGTGGACAGGGGCCACACTGAAGCTTTCTTT.

The chain employs TRBV7-9 and TRBJ1-2; D may be TRBD1 (6 bases). Germline CDR1 is SEHNR and CDR2 is FQNEAQ (reference sequence). This CDR3 is built from 16 residues. The germline V and J ends were trimmed by 5 bases and 3 bases, with 19 bases remaining between them. This chain's CDR3 is CASSQQAGASHYGYTF. DNA of the CDR3: TGTGCCAGCAGCCAGCAGGCGGGGGCGTCCCACTATGGCTACACCTTC.

This chain joins TRBV28 and TRBJ2-1; D uncertain. V was pared by 3 bases and J by 0 bases, with 12 bases between. The CDR3 has 16 residues. Germline lookup yields CDR1 MDHEN and CDR2 SYDVKM. The CDR3 region is CASSFPFRSSYNEQFF. CDR3 DNA: TGTGCCAGCAGTTTTCCTTTCAGGAGCTCCTACAATGAGCAGTTCTTC.

This clone was counted between two and nine times. This chain links TRBV7-2 with TRBJ1-2; D possibly corresponds to TRBD1 (5 bases). The ends were cut back, 5 bases at V and 4 bases at J, with 17 bases in the middle. The CDR3 is 15 amino acids. Looked up from germline, CDR1 is SGHTA and CDR2 is FQGNSA. CDR3 coding DNA: TGTGCCAGCAGCCCTGGGACCAAACCTAGCTATGGCTACACCTTC. Its translation is CASSPGTKPSYGYTF.